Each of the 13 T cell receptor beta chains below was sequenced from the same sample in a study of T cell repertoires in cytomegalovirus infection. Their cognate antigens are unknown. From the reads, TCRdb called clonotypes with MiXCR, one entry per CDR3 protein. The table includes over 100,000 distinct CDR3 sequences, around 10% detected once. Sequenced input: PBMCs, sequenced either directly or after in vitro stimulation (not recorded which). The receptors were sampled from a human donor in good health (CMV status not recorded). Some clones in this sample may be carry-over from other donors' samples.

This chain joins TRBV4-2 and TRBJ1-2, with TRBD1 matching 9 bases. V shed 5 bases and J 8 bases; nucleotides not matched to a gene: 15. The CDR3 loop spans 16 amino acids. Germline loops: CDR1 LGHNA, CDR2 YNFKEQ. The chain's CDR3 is CASSTSGQGMRIGYTF. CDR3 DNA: TGTGCCAGCAGCACTTCAGGACAGGGGATGAGGATCGGCTACACCTTC.

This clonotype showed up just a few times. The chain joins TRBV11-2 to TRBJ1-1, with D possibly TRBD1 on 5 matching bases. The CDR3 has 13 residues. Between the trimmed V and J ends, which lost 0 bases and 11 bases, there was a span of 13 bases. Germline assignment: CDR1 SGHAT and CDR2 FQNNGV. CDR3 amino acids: CASSLDLGRAAFF. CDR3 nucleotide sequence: TGTGCCAGCAGCTTAGATCTAGGCAGGGCTGCTTTCTTT. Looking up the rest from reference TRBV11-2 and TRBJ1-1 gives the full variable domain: EAGVAQSPRYKIIEKRQSVAFWCNPISGHATLYWYQQILGQGPKLLIQFQNNGVVDDSQLPKDRFSAERLKGVDSTLKIQPAKLEDSAVYLCASSLDLGRAAFFGQGTRLTVV.

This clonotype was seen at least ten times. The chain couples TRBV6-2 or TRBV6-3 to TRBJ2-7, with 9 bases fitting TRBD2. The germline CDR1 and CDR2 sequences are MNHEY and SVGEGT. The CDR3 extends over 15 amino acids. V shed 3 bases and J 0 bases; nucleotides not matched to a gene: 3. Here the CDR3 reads CASSYSSGNSYEQYF. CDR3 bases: TGTGCCAGCAGTTATTCTAGCGGGAACTCCTACGAGCAGTACTTC.

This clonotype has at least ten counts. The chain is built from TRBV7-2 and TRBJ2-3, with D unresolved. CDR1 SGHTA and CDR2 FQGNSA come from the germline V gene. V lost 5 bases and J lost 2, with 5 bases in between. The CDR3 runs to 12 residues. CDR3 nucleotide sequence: TGTGCCAGCAGCCCGTTCACAGATACGCAGTATTTT. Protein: CASSPFTDTQYF.

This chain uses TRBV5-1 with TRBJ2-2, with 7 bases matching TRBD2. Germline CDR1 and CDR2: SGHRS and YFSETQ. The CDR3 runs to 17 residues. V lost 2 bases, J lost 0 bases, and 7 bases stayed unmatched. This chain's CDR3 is CASSLRGGRANTGELFF. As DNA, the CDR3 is TGCGCCAGCAGCTTAAGGGGAGGGCGTGCGAACACCGGGGAGCTGTTTTTT.

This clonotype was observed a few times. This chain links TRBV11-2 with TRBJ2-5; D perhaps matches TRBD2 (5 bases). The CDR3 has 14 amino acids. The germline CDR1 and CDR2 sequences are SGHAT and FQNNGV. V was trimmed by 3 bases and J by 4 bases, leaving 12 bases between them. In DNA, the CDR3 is TGTGCCAGCAGCTTCCCGGGGAATCCAGAGACCCAGTACTTC. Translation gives CASSFPGNPETQYF.

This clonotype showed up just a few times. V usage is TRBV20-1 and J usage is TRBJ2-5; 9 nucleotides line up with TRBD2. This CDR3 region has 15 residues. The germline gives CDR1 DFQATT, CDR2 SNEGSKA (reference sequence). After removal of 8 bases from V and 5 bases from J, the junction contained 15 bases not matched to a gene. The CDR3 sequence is CSPRGLASGLETQYF. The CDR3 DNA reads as TGCAGTCCTCGGGGACTAGCTTCGGGGCTGGAGACCCAGTACTTC.

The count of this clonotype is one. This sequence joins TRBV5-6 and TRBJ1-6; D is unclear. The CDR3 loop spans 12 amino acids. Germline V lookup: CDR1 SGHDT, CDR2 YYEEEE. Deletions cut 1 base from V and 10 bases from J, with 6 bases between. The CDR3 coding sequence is TGTGCCAGCAGCTTGCATGAGTCACCCCTCCACTTT. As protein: CASSLHESPLHF.

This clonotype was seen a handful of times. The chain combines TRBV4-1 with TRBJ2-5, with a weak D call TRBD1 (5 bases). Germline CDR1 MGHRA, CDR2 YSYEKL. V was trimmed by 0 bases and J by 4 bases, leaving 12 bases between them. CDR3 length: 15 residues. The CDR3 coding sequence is TGCGCCAGCAGCCAAGAGGGTCAGGGTCGAGAGACCCAGTACTTC. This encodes CASSQEGQGRETQYF.

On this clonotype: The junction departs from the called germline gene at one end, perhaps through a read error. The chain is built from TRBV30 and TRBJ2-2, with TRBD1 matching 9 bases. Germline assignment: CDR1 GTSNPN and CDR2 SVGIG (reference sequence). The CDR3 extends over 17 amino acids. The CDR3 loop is CAWNRDRVFLNTGELCF. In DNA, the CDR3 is TGTGCCTGGAACAGGGACAGGGTTTTCTTGAACACCGGGGAGCTGTGTTTT.

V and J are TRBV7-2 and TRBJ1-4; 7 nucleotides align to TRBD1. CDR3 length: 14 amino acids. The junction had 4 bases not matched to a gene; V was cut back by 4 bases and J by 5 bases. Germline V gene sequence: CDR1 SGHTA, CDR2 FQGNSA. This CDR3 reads CASSYGTENEKLFF. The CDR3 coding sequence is TGTGCCAGCAGCTACGGGACAGAGAATGAAAAACTGTTTTTT. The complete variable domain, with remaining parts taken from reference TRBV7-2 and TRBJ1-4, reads GAGVSQSPSNKVTEKGKDVELRCDPISGHTALYWYRQSLGQGLEFLIYFQGNSAPDKSGLPSDRFSAERTGGSVSTLTIQRTQQEDSAVYLCASSYGTENEKLFFGSGTQLSVL.

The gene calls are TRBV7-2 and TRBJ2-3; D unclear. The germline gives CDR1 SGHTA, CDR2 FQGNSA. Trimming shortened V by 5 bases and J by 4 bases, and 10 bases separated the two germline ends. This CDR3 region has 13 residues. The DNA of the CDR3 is TGTGCCAGCAGCGCCCTAGGCCCAGATACGCAGTATTTT. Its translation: CASSALGPDTQYF.

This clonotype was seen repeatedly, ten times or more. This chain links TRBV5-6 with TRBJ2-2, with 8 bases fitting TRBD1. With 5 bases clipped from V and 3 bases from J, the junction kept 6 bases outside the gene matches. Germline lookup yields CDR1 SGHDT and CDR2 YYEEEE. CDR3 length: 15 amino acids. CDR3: CASRPQGADTGELFF. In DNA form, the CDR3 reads TGTGCCAGCAGGCCTCAGGGGGCGGACACCGGGGAGCTGTTTTTT.